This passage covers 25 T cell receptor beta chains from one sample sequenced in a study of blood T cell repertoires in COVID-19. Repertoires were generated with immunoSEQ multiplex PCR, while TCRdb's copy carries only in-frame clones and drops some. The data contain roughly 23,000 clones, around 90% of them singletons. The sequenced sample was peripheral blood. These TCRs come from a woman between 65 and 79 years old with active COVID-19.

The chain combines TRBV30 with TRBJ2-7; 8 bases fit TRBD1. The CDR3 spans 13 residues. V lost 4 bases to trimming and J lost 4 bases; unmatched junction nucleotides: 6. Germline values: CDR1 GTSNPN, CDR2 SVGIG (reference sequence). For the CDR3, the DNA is TGTGCCTGGAATGGTGGACAGGGTTACGAGCAGTACTTC. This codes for CAWNGGQGYEQYF.

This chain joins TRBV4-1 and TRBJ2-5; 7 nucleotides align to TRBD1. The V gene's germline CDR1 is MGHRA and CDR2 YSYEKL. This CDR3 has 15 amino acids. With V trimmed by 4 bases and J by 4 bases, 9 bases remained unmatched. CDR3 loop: CASSPKGRGRETQYF. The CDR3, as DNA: TGCGCCAGCAGCCCGAAGGGTAGGGGGCGAGAGACCCAGTACTTC.

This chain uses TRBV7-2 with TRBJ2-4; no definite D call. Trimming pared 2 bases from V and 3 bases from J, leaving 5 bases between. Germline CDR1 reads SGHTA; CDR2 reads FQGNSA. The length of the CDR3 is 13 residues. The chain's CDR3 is CASSLSSKNIQYF. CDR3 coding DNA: TGTGCCAGCAGCTTATCTAGCAAAAACATTCAGTACTTC.

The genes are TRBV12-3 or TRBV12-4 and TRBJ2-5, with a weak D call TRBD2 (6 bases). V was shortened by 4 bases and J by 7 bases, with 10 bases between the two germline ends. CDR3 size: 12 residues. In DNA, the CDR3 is TGTGCCAGCAGTTGGACTATGGGGACCCAGTACTTC. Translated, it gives CASSWTMGTQYF.

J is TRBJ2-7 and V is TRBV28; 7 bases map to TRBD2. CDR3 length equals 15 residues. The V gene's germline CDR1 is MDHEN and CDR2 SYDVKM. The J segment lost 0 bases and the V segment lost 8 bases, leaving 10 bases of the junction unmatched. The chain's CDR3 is CASSLVAGVSYEQYF. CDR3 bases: TGTGCCAGCTCCCTGGTGGCGGGAGTCTCCTACGAGCAGTACTTC. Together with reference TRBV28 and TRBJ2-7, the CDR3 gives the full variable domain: DVKVTQSSRYLVKRTGEKVFLECVQDMDHENMFWYRQDPGLGLRLIYFSYDVKMKEKGDIPEGYSVSREKKERFSLILESASTNQTSMYLCASSLVAGVSYEQYFGPGTRLTVT.

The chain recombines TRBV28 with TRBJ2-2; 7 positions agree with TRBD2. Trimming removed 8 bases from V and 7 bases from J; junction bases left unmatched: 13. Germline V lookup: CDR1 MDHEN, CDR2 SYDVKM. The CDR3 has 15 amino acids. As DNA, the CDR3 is TGTGCCAGCCTGTCTCGGGGGAGGGCCGTCGGGGAGCTGTTTTTT. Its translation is CASLSRGRAVGELFF.

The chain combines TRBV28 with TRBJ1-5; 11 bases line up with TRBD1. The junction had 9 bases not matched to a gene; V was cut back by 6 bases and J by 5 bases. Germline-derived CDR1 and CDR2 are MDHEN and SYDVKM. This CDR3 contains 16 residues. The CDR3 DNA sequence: TGTGCCAGCAGGTCGCTCGGGACAGGGGGAGATCAGCCCCAGCATTTT. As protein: CASRSLGTGGDQPQHF.

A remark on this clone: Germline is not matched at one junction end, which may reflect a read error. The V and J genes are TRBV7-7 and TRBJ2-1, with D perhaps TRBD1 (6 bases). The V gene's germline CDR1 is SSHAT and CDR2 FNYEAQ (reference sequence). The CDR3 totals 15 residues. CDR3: CASSSRLGADNEQFF. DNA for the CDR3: TGTGCTAGCAGCTCCCGGCTGGGGGCCGACAATGAGCAGTTCTTC.

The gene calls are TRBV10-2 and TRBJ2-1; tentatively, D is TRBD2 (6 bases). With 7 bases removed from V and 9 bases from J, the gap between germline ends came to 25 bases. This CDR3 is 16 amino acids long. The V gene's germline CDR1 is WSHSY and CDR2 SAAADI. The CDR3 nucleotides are TGCGCCAGCACCTCCGGCGGGGCTAGCCGGACCCGTGAGCAGTTCTTC. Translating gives CASTSGGASRTREQFF.

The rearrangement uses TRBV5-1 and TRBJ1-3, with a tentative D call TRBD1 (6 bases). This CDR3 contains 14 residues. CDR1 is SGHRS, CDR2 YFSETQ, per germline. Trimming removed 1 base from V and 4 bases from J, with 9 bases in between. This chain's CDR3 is CASSLTTGGNTIYF. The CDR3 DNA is TGCGCCAGCAGCTTGACTACAGGGGGAAACACCATATATTTT.

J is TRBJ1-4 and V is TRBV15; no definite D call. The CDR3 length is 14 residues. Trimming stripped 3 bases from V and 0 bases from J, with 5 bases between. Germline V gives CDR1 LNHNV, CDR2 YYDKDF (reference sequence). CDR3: CATSSIATNEKLFF. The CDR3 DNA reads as TGTGCCACCAGCAGCATTGCAACTAATGAAAAACTGTTTTTT. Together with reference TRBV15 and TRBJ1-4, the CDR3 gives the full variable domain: DAMVIQNPRYQVTQFGKPVTLSCSQTLNHNVMYWYQQKSSQAPKLLFHYYDKDFNNEADTPDNFQSRRPNTSFCFLDIRSPGLGDTAMYLCATSSIATNEKLFFGSGTQLSVL.

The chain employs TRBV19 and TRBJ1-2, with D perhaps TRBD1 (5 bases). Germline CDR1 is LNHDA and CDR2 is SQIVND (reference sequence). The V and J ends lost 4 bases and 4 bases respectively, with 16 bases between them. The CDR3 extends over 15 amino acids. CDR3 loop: CASSSQGVVGYGYTF. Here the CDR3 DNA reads TGTGCCAGTAGTAGCCAAGGGGTGGTCGGCTATGGCTACACCTTC.

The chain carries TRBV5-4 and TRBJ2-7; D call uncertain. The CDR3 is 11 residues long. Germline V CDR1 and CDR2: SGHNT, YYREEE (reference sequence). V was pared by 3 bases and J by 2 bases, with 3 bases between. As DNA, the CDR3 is TGTGCCAGCAGCTCCACCTACGAGCAGTACTTC. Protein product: CASSSTYEQYF. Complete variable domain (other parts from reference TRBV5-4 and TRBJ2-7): ETGVTQSPTHLIKTRGQQVTLRCSSQSGHNTVSWYQQALGQGPQFIFQYYREEENGRGNFPPRFSGLQFPNYSSELNVNALELDDSALYLCASSSTYEQYFGPGTRLTVT.

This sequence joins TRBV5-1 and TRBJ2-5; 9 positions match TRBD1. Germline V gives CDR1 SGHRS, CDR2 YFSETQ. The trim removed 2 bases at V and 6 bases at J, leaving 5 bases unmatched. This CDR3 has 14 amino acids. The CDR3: CASSLGTGLQTQYF. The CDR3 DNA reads TGCGCCAGCAGCTTAGGGACAGGGTTACAGACCCAGTACTTC.

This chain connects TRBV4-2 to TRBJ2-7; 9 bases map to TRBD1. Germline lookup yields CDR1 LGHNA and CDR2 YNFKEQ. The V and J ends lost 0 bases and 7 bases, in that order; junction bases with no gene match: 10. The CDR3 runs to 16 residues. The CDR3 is CASSQDLGQGFLEQYF. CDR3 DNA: TGTGCCAGCAGCCAAGATCTGGGACAGGGATTTTTGGAGCAGTACTTC.

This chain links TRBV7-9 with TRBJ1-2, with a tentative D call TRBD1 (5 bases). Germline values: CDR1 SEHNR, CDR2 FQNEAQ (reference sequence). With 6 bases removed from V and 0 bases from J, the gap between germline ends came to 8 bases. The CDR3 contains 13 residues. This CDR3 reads CASSSTANYGYTF. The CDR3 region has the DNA TGTGCCAGCAGTTCGACAGCTAACTATGGCTACACCTTC.

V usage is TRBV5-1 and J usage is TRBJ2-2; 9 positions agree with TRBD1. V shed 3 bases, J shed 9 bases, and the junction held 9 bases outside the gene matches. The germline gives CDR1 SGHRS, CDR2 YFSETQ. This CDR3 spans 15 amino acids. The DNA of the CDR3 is TGCGCCAGCAGCTCCGGACAGGGGATGTCAAGGGAGCTGTTTTTT. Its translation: CASSSGQGMSRELFF.

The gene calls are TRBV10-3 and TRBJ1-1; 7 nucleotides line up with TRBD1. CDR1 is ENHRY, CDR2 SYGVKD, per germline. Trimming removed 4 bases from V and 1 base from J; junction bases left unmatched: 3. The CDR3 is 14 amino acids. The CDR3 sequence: CAISGRDRNTEAFF. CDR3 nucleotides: TGTGCCATCAGTGGCCGGGACAGGAACACTGAAGCTTTCTTT.

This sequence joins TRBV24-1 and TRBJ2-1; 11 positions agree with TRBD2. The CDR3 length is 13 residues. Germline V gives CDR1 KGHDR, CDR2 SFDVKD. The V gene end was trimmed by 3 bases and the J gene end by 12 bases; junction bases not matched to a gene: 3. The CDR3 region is CATSDLTSGRQFF. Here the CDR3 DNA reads TGTGCCACCAGTGATCTTACTAGCGGGAGGCAGTTCTTC.

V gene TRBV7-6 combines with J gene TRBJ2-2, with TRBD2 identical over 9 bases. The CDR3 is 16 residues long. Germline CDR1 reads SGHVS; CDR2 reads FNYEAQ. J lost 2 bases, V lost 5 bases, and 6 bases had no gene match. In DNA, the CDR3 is TGTGCCAGCAGCCCCAGACTAGCGGTAAACACCGGGGAGCTGTTTTTT. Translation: CASSPRLAVNTGELFF.

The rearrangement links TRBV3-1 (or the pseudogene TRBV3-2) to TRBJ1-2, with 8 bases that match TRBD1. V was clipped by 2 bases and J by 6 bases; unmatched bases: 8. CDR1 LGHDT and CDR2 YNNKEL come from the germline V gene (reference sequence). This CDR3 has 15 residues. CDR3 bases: TGTGCCAGCAGCCAAATGGGACAGGCGGGGGATGGCTACACCTTC. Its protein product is CASSQMGQAGDGYTF.

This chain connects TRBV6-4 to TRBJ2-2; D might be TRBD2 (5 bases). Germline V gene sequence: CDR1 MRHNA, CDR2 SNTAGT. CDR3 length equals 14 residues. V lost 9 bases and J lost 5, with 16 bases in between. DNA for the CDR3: TGTGCCAGTAGCCCGGCCCCGGGGACCGGGGAGCTGTTTTTT. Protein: CASSPAPGTGELFF.

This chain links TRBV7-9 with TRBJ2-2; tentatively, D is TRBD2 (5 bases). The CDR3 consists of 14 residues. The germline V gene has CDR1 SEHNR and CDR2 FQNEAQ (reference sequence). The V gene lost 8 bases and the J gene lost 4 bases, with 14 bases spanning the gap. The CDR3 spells CASSRGLGTGELFF. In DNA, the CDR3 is TGTGCCAGCTCCCGGGGTTTGGGCACCGGGGAGCTGTTTTTT. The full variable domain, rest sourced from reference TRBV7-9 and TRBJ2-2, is DTGVSQNPRHKITKRGQNVTFRCDPISEHNRLYWYRQTLGQGPEFLTYFQNEAQLEKSRLLSDRFSAERPKGSFSTLEIQRTEQGDSAMYLCASSRGLGTGELFFGEGSRLTVL.

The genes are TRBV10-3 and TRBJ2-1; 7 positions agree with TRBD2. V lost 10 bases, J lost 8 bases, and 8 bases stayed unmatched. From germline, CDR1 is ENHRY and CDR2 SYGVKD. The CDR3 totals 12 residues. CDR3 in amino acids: CATRLAGDEQFF. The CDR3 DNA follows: TGTGCCACCCGACTAGCTGGCGATGAGCAGTTCTTC.

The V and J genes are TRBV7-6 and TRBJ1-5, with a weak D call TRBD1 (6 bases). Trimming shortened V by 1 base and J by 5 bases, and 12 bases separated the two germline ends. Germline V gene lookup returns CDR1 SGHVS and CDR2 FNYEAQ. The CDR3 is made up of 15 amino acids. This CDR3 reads CASSLEGTGYQPQHF. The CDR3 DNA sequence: TGTGCCAGCAGCTTAGAAGGAACAGGGTATCAGCCCCAGCATTTT.